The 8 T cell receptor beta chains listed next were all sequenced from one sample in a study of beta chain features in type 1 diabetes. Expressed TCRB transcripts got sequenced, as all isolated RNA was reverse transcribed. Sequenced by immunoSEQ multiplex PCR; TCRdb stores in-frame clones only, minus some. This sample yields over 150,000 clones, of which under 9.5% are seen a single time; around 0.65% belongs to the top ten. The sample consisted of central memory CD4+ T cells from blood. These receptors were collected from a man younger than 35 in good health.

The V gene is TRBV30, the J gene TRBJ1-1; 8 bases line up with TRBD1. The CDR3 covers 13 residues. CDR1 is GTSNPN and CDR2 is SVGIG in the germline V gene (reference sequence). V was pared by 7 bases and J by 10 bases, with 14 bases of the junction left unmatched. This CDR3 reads CAYKPNSRGRAFF. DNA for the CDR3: TGTGCCTACAAACCGAACTCCAGGGGGCGAGCTTTCTTT.

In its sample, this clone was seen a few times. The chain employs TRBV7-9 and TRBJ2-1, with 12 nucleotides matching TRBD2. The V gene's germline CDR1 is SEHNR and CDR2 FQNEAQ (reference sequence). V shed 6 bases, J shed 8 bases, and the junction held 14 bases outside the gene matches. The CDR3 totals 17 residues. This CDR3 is CASSTRGLAGGRDEQFF. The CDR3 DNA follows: TGTGCCAGCAGTACCCGGGGCCTAGCGGGAGGGAGGGATGAGCAGTTCTTC.

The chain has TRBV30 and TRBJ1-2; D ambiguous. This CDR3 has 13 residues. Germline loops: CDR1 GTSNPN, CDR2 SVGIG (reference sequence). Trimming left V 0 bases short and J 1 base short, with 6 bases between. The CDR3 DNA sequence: TGTGCCTGGAGTGTTGGCAATAACTATGGCTACACCTTC. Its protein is CAWSVGNNYGYTF.

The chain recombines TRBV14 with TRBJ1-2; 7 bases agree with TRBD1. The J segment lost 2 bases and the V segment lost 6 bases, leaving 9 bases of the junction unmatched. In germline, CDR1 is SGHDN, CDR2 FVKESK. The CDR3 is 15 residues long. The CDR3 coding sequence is TGTGCCAGCAGTAGTTTGGGGACAGAGAACTATGGCTACACCTTC. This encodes CASSSLGTENYGYTF. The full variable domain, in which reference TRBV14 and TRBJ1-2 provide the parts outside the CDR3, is EAGVTQFPSHSVIEKGQTVTLRCDPISGHDNLYWYRRVMGKEIKFLLHFVKESKQDESGMPNNRFLAERTGGTYSTLKVQPAELEDSGVYFCASSSLGTENYGYTFGSGTRLTVV.

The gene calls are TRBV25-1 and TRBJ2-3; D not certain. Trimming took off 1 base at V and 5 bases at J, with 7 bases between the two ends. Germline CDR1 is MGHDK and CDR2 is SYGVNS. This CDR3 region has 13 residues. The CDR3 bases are TGTGCCAGCAGTGAATTCGGGTTAGATACGCAGTATTTT. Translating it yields CASSEFGLDTQYF. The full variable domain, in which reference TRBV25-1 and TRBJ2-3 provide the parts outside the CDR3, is EADIYQTPRYLVIGTGKKITLECSQTMGHDKMYWYQQDPGMELHLIHYSYGVNSTEKGDLSSESTVSRIRTEHFPLTLESARPSHTSQYLCASSEFGLDTQYFGPGTRLTVL.

CDR3 amino acids: CSVWDRGIREQYF. As DNA, the CDR3 is TGCAGCGTTTGGGACAGGGGGATTAGGGAGCAGTACTTC. J is TRBJ2-7 and V is TRBV29-1; TRBD1 aligns across 11 bases. The CDR3 is made up of 13 amino acids. The germline V gene has CDR1 SQVTM and CDR2 ANQGSEA. V shed 5 bases, J shed 7 bases, and the junction held 7 bases outside the gene matches.

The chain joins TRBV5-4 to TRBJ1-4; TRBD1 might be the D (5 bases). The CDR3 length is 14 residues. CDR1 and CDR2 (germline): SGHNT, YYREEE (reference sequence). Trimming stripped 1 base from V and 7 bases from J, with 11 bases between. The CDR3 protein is CASSLPGVSEKLFF. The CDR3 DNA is TGTGCCAGCAGCTTGCCGGGGGTCTCTGAAAAACTGTTTTTT.

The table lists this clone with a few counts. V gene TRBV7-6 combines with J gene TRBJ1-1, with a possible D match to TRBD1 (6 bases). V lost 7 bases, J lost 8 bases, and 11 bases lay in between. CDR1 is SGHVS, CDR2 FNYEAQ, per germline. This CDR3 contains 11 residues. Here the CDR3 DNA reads TGTGCCAGCATTTCAGGGGACGAAGCTTTCTTT. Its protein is CASISGDEAFF. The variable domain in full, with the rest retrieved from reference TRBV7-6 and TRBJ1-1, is GAGVSQSPRYKVTKRGQDVALRCDPISGHVSLYWYRQALGQGPEFLTYFNYEAQQDKSGLPNDRFSAERPEGSISTLTIQRTEQRDSAMYRCASISGDEAFFGQGTRLTVV.